The clone carrying this T cell receptor beta chain came up a few times. This sample was taken from a study of identical twins. Trimming removed 7 bases from V and 4 bases from J, with 14 bases in between. The CDR3 contains 14 residues. CDR1 and CDR2 (germline): MDHEN, SYDVKM. Unique molecular identifiers were in the cDNA, with template-switch universal primer binding. TCRdb re-derived calls from the 5' RACE reads in MiXCR, one entry per CDR3 protein. The sample has roughly 1,500,000 distinct CDR3 sequences; roughly 35% are singletons. The sequence was obtained from a newborn girl in good health. The rearrangement joins TRBV28 to TRBJ1-5; D is possibly TRBD1 (6 bases). The sequencing input was cord blood. CDR3 sequence (DNA): TGTGCCAGCAAGTCCGGGACAACTAATCAGCCCCAGCATTTT. Translated: CASKSGTTNQPQHF. The full variable domain, with the rest looked up from reference TRBV28 and TRBJ1-5, is DVKVTQSSRYLVKRTGEKVFLECVQDMDHENMFWYRQDPGLGLRLIYFSYDVKMKEKGDIPEGYSVSREKKERFSLILESASTNQTSMYLCASKSGTTNQPQHFGDGTRLSIL.